This record looks at one T cell receptor (beta chain) sequence and its context. No antigen is known for it. The germline CDR1 and CDR2 sequences are ENHRY and SYGVKD. CDR3 size: 15 residues. The V end was cut by 0 bases, the J end by 1 base, with 7 bases between. This record belongs to a study of OX40 agonist ivuxolimab in advanced cancers. Study context: Patients in the trial were receiving intravenous ivuxolimab every 2 weeks, at doses of 0.01 to 10 mg/kg. Of the patients, three showed partial responses, one with hepatocellular carcinoma and two with cutaneous melanoma. The study, taken as a whole, reports: There were also nonresponders showing low normalized T-cell clonal expansion.

The assay was immunoSEQ multiplex PCR, and TCRdb's table has in-frame clones only and misses some. The sample has some 50,000 clones; 80% to 90% are singletons. The source was CD4+ or CD8+ T cells sorted from blood, collected in a trial of the OX40 agonist ivuxolimab. This clonotype was obtained from an adult with an advanced solid tumor such as melanoma, head and neck, liver or kidney cancer. The gene calls are TRBV10-3 and TRBJ2-1; D not resolved. The CDR3 sequence: CAISESVASYNEQFF. CDR3 DNA: TGTGCCATCAGTGAGTCGGTGGCTTCCTACAATGAGCAGTTCTTC.